One and the same sample provided the 2 T cell receptor beta chains below, sequenced in a study of T cell repertoires in ileal Crohn's disease. TCRdb's table, derived via immunoSEQ multiplex PCR, lists solely in-frame clones and lacks some. The sample contains about 5,300 clones, roughly 80% of which appear only once. Documented time point: neoterminal ileum biopsy at postoperative endoscopy, about 6 months after surgery. Sequenced: ileal tissue. The receptors originated from an adult with Crohn's disease.

The V gene is TRBV29-1, the J gene TRBJ1-1, with D hard to call. The V end lost 4 bases, the J end lost 4 bases, and 7 bases lay between the germline ends. The CDR3 runs to 11 residues. Looked up from germline, CDR1 is SQVTM and CDR2 is ANQGSEA. The CDR3 DNA is TGCAGCGTTGTGACGTTCACTGAAGCTTTCTTT. Translation: CSVVTFTEAFF.

The chain links TRBV9 to TRBJ1-1; 7 nucleotides match TRBD1. In germline, CDR1 is SGDLS, CDR2 YYNGEE. The J segment lost 2 bases and the V segment lost 3 bases, leaving 4 bases of the junction unmatched. The CDR3 runs 14 residues. The CDR3 loop is CASSEGAVNTEAFF. In DNA form, the CDR3 reads TGTGCCAGCAGCGAGGGGGCCGTAAACACTGAAGCTTTCTTT.